These T cell receptor beta chains were read from a single sample in a study of Ad26.COV2.S vaccination and SARS-CoV-2 variants. Repertoires were generated with immunoSEQ multiplex PCR, while TCRdb's copy carries only in-frame clones and drops some. Counted here are roughly 400,000 clones, approximately 90% occurring once; the ten biggest clones make up around 2%. The material was peripheral blood, obtained in a trial of Ad26.COV2.S vaccine versus placebo. These receptors originate from a person aged 18-60 years who received the Ad26.COV2.S COVID-19 vaccine or a placebo. Both conserved end residues are part of each CDR3. Each record gives: clone size, V gene, D gene, J gene, CDR3 protein, CDR3 DNA. The D gene is left open where the match is weak. For some rows the clone size is stated as once, few or many, or as a class when expanded; others skip it.

clone_size: -
v_call: TRBV5-1
d_call: TRBD1
j_call: TRBJ1-2
cdr3_aa: CASSLDPTGAGGYTF
cdr3_nt: TGCGCCAGCAGCTTGGACCCGACAGGGGCGGGTGGCTACACCTTC

clone_size: -
v_call: TRBV4-3
d_call: -
j_call: TRBJ2-2
cdr3_aa: CASSQGRFRGGTGELFF
cdr3_nt: TGCGCCAGCAGCCAAGGGCGGTTCAGGGGCGGCACCGGGGAGCTGTTTTTT

clone_size: -
v_call: TRBV28
d_call: -
j_call: TRBJ1-2
cdr3_aa: CASRLFPGGNYGYTF
cdr3_nt: TGTGCCAGCAGATTATTCCCAGGCGGAAACTATGGCTACACCTTC

clone_size: -
v_call: TRBV9
d_call: TRBD2
j_call: TRBJ2-7
cdr3_aa: CASSVGLAGPYEQYF
cdr3_nt: TGTGCCAGCAGCGTAGGGCTAGCGGGACCCTACGAGCAGTACTTC

clone_size: -
v_call: TRBV10-1
d_call: -
j_call: TRBJ1-3
cdr3_aa: CASSDGAYSGNTIYF
cdr3_nt: TGCGCCAGCAGTGACGGAGCCTACTCTGGAAACACCATATATTTT

clone_size: -
v_call: TRBV11-3
d_call: -
j_call: TRBJ1-6
cdr3_aa: CASSLRAAGNSPLHF
cdr3_nt: TGTGCCAGCAGCCTCAGGGCCGCGGGTAATTCACCCCTCCACTTT

clone_size: -
v_call: TRBV24-1
d_call: -
j_call: TRBJ2-7
cdr3_aa: CATRRSYEQYF
cdr3_nt: TGTGCCACCAGACGTTCCTACGAGCAGTACTTC

clone_size: -
v_call: TRBV21-1
d_call: -
j_call: TRBJ2-5
cdr3_aa: CASSKGQGAETQYF
cdr3_nt: TGTGCCAGCAGCAAAGGGCAGGGGGCCGAGACCCAGTACTTC

clone_size: -
v_call: TRBV19
d_call: TRBD1
j_call: TRBJ1-1
cdr3_aa: CASSIDRRDRGEAFF
cdr3_nt: TGTGCCAGTAGTATAGATCGCCGGGACAGGGGTGAAGCTTTCTTT

clone_size: -
v_call: TRBV28
d_call: -
j_call: TRBJ1-6
cdr3_aa: CASRGHPAGNSPLHF
cdr3_nt: TGTGCCAGCAGGGGCCATCCGGCGGGTAATTCACCCCTCCACTTT

clone_size: -
v_call: TRBV30
d_call: -
j_call: TRBJ2-3
cdr3_aa: CAWSTGFRQYF
cdr3_nt: TGTGCCTGGAGTACAGGGTTTCGGCAGTATTTT

clone_size: -
v_call: TRBV19
d_call: TRBD1
j_call: TRBJ1-1
cdr3_aa: CASRGGLNTEAFF
cdr3_nt: TGTGCCAGCAGAGGGGGCTTGAACACTGAAGCTTTCTTT

clone_size: few
v_call: TRBV4-1
d_call: TRBD2
j_call: TRBJ2-7
cdr3_aa: CASSLRTSGRKSHEQYF
cdr3_nt: TGCGCCAGCAGCTTACGGACTAGCGGGAGGAAAAGCCACGAGCAGTACTTC

clone_size: -
v_call: TRBV24-1
d_call: -
j_call: TRBJ2-1
cdr3_aa: CATSAGGRRDEQFF
cdr3_nt: TGTGCCACCAGTGCCGGGGGCAGGAGGGATGAGCAGTTCTTC

clone_size: -
v_call: TRBV19
d_call: -
j_call: TRBJ1-1
cdr3_aa: CASRNRGLVNTEAFF
cdr3_nt: TGTGCCAGTAGAAACCGGGGGTTGGTGAACACTGAAGCTTTCTTT

clone_size: -
v_call: TRBV19
d_call: TRBD1
j_call: TRBJ1-1
cdr3_aa: CASSVTGGTEAFF
cdr3_nt: TGTGCCAGTAGTGTCACAGGGGGCACTGAAGCTTTCTTT

clone_size: -
v_call: TRBV28
d_call: -
j_call: TRBJ1-1
cdr3_aa: CASSLLTGRTEAFF
cdr3_nt: TGTGCCAGCAGTTTATTGACCGGGCGGACTGAAGCTTTCTTT

clone_size: -
v_call: TRBV5-1
d_call: -
j_call: TRBJ1-5
cdr3_aa: CASSLGHNSNQPQHF
cdr3_nt: TGCGCCAGCAGCTTGGGCCACAATAGCAATCAGCCCCAGCATTTT

clone_size: -
v_call: TRBV3-1/TRBV3-2
d_call: TRBD2
j_call: TRBJ2-1
cdr3_aa: CASSPSEGLAGSYNEQFF
cdr3_nt: TGTGCCAGCAGCCCCAGTGAGGGACTAGCGGGATCATACAATGAGCAGTTCTTC

clone_size: -
v_call: TRBV11-2
d_call: TRBD2
j_call: TRBJ2-3
cdr3_aa: CASSLELAGGQDTQYF
cdr3_nt: TGTGCCAGCAGCTTAGAACTAGCGGGAGGGCAAGATACGCAGTATTTT

clone_size: -
v_call: TRBV30
d_call: TRBD1
j_call: TRBJ1-5
cdr3_aa: CAWGPGTGVFRPQHF
cdr3_nt: TGTGCCTGGGGGCCCGGGACAGGGGTTTTTCGGCCCCAGCATTTT

clone_size: -
v_call: TRBV6-5
d_call: -
j_call: TRBJ2-3
cdr3_aa: CASCTDTQYF
cdr3_nt: TGTGCCAGTTGCACAGATACGCAGTATTTT

clone_size: -
v_call: TRBV7-2
d_call: TRBD1
j_call: TRBJ2-5
cdr3_aa: CASSTTGGDQETQYF
cdr3_nt: TGTGCCAGCAGCACGACAGGGGGCGACCAAGAGACCCAGTACTTC

clone_size: once
v_call: TRBV28
d_call: TRBD1
j_call: TRBJ1-4
cdr3_aa: CASNREGRGEKLFF
cdr3_nt: TGTGCCAGCAATCGGGAGGGCAGGGGGGAAAAACTGTTTTTT

clone_size: many
v_call: TRBV5-1
d_call: -
j_call: TRBJ1-3
cdr3_aa: CASSLTVNGNTIYF
cdr3_nt: TGCGCCAGCAGCTTGACCGTGAATGGAAACACCATATATTTT

clone_size: -
v_call: TRBV19
d_call: TRBD1
j_call: TRBJ1-5
cdr3_aa: CASSMPLGQGAGQPQHF
cdr3_nt: TGTGCCAGTAGCATGCCTTTGGGACAGGGGGCAGGTCAGCCCCAGCATTTT